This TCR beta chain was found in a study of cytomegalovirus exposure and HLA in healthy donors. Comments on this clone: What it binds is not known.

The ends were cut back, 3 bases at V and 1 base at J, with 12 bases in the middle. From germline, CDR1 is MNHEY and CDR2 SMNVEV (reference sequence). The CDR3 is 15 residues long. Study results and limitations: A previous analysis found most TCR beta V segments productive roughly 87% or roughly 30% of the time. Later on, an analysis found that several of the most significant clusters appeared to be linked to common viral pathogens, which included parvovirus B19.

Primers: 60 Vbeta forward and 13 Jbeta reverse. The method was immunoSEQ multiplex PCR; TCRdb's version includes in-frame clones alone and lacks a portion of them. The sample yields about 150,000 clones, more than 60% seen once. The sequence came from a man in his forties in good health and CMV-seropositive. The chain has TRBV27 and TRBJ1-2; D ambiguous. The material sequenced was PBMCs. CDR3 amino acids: CASSFQAYINYGYTF. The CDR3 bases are TGTGCCAGCAGTTTTCAGGCATACATTAACTATGGCTACACCTTC.